This entry lists 28 T cell receptor beta chains sequenced from one sample in a study of monozygotic twins with inflammatory bowel disease. Using the 5' RACE reads, TCRdb records one entry per CDR3 protein without DNA. There are over 350,000 distinct CDR3 sequences in the sample, with 2% to 3% held by the top ten. Material: blood. These receptors came from a human donor with ulcerative colitis or Crohn's disease, or a healthy co-twin of an affected twin (not recorded which).

J is TRBJ2-1 and V is TRBV20-1; the D call of TRBD2 rests on TCRdb alone, since no DNA is present to check it. The CDR3 spans 16 residues. Germline CDR1 DFQATT, CDR2 SNEGSKA (reference sequence). This CDR3 reads CSAPPSGRTSYNEQFF.

The genes are TRBV7-3 and TRBJ2-3; without DNA, the TCRdb call of TRBD1 cannot be checked. CDR1 is SGHTA and CDR2 is FQGTGA in the germline V gene. The CDR3 has 14 amino acids. The CDR3 loop is CASSWTGGADTQYF.

The J gene is TRBJ1-2, the V gene TRBV5-1; TCRdb names TRBD1, which stays unverified in the absence of DNA. This CDR3 has 15 residues. CDR1 and CDR2 (germline): SGHRS, YFSETQ. CDR3: CASSEATGKSYGYTF.

The rearrangement links TRBV27 to TRBJ2-7; TCRdb gives TRBD1 as the D gene, but with no DNA this cannot be confirmed. The CDR3 has 18 amino acids. Germline V gives CDR1 MNHEY, CDR2 SMNVEV (reference sequence). The CDR3 here is CASSLWVGGTGVFGEQYF.

The rearrangement links TRBV5-8 to TRBJ2-7. Looked up from germline, CDR1 is SGHTS and CDR2 is YDEGEE. This CDR3 region has 14 residues. Here the CDR3 reads CASSMQYGGYEQYF.

The chain has TRBV29-1 and TRBJ2-4; TCRdb picks TRBD2, but there is no DNA to check that call. The CDR3 is 14 residues long. Germline V CDR1 and CDR2: SQVTM, ANQGSEA. The CDR3 spells CSVLAGGVGNIQYF.

The rearrangement uses TRBV27 and TRBJ2-7; TCRdb indicates TRBD2, and absent DNA this call remains unverified. This CDR3 has 14 residues. Germline V gene sequence: CDR1 MNHEY, CDR2 SMNVEV (reference sequence). The CDR3 sequence: CASSYAAGHYEQYF.

The chain combines TRBV7-9 with TRBJ1-4; TCRdb reports TRBD1, a call that lacks DNA to check it against. In germline, CDR1 is SEHNR, CDR2 FQNEAQ (reference sequence). CDR3 length: 14 amino acids. CDR3 protein: CASSGQGEGEKLFF.

The chain recombines TRBV6-2 or TRBV6-3 with TRBJ1-1; the D call from TCRdb, TRBD1, cannot be confirmed without DNA. This CDR3 has 15 residues. CDR1 and CDR2 from the germline V gene are MNHEY and SVGEGT. CDR3 amino acids: CASVRGGLSGTEAFF.

The J gene is TRBJ2-7, the V gene TRBV3-1; TCRdb calls TRBD1, which cannot be checked without DNA. The CDR3 has 13 amino acids. Germline CDR1 and CDR2: LGHDT and YNNKEL (reference sequence). The CDR3 loop is CASSELQGYEQYF.

The rearrangement joins TRBV28 to TRBJ2-6; TCRdb proposes TRBD1, but this gene call is untestable without DNA. Germline-derived CDR1 and CDR2 are MDHEN and SYDVKM. The CDR3 runs to 17 residues. CDR3 region: CASRRGGSTDGANVLTF.

The V call is TRBV10-3, the J call TRBJ2-2; TCRdb selects TRBD2, and the lack of DNA leaves this call unchecked. CDR1 and CDR2 (germline): ENHRY, SYGVKD. This CDR3 is built from 16 residues. CDR3 sequence reads: CAISERQGSLAGELFF.

The J gene is TRBJ2-1, the V gene TRBV20-1; checking the TCRdb D call of TRBD1 is not possible without DNA. Germline-derived CDR1 and CDR2 are DFQATT and SNEGSKA (reference sequence). CDR3 length: 13 amino acids. The CDR3 is CSARGENFGEQFF.

The chain employs TRBV6-1 and TRBJ2-1; TCRdb gives TRBD1 as the D gene, but with no DNA this cannot be confirmed. The CDR3 has 15 residues. CDR1 is MNHNS and CDR2 is SASEGT in the germline V gene. CDR3 residues: CASSKDRGNYNEQFF.

This chain uses TRBV4-2 with TRBJ1-5. Germline V gives CDR1 LGHNA, CDR2 YNFKEQ. The CDR3 spans 15 residues. CDR3 protein: CASSQVGGEGQPQHF.

Here the CDR3 reads CASSLSGEGSYEQYF. The genes are TRBV5-4 and TRBJ2-7. From germline, CDR1 is SGHNT and CDR2 YYREEE (reference sequence). The CDR3 contains 15 residues.

The chain joins TRBV7-9 to TRBJ1-1; no DNA is available, so the TRBD1 call from TCRdb remains unchecked. CDR1 is SEHNR and CDR2 is FQNEAQ in the germline V gene (reference sequence). CDR3 length: 16 amino acids. CDR3 in amino acids: CASSAERGGQNTEAFF.

The chain is built from TRBV4-3 and TRBJ2-3; the TCRdb call, TRBD1, lacks DNA for checking. Germline V gene sequence: CDR1 LGHNA, CDR2 YSLEER. The CDR3 sequence is 16 residues long. CDR3 loop: CASSQGAGQGPDTQYF.

The chain employs TRBV29-1 and TRBJ1-5; with no DNA, the TCRdb D assignment of TRBD1 cannot be verified. Germline CDR1 and CDR2: SQVTM and ANQGSEA. The CDR3 sequence is 14 residues long. CDR3 loop: CSVWTGTSNQPQHF.

This chain uses TRBV18 with TRBJ2-5. Germline V lookup: CDR1 KGHSH, CDR2 LQKENI. The CDR3 is 14 residues long. CDR3 loop: CASSPAGGVETQYF.

The chain carries TRBV27 and TRBJ1-1; TCRdb's assignment of TRBD1 cannot be checked, as there is no DNA. This CDR3 has 12 amino acids. Germline values: CDR1 MNHEY, CDR2 SMNVEV (reference sequence). The CDR3: CASRSPGQVAFF.

The J gene is TRBJ2-1, the V gene TRBV24-1; TCRdb names TRBD2, which stays unverified in the absence of DNA. The CDR3 totals 14 residues. Germline CDR1 reads KGHDR; CDR2 reads SFDVKD. This CDR3 is CATSASGGAREQFF.

The V call is TRBV4-2, the J call TRBJ1-3. This CDR3 spans 16 amino acids. CDR1 and CDR2 from the germline V gene are LGHNA and YNFKEQ. CDR3 region: CASSNVYSFSGNTIYF.

The V and J genes are TRBV20-1 and TRBJ2-7. Per germline, CDR1 DFQATT and CDR2 SNEGSKA (reference sequence). The CDR3 runs to 14 residues. The CDR3 reads CSARPPGTSYEQYF.

The rearrangement joins TRBV18 to TRBJ2-1; lacking DNA, the TRBD1 call made by TCRdb goes unchecked. CDR3 length equals 19 residues. CDR1 is KGHSH and CDR2 is LQKENI in the germline V gene. The CDR3 sequence is CASARFGGQRGASYNEQFF.

The rearrangement uses TRBV20-1 and TRBJ1-2. Germline values: CDR1 DFQATT, CDR2 SNEGSKA (reference sequence). CDR3 length equals 12 residues. This CDR3 is CSIYSNLYGYTF.

The rearrangement uses TRBV11-2 and TRBJ1-6; the TCRdb D gene call, TRBD1, has no DNA to confirm it. The CDR3 has 19 residues. CDR1 is SGHAT and CDR2 is FQNNGV in the germline V gene. This CDR3 is CASSLGQGVIGSYNSPLHF.

This chain connects TRBV20-1 to TRBJ2-6; TCRdb reports TRBD2, a call that lacks DNA to check it against. Germline V lookup: CDR1 DFQATT, CDR2 SNEGSKA (reference sequence). The CDR3 loop spans 16 amino acids. CDR3 protein: CSARAGARSGANVLTF.